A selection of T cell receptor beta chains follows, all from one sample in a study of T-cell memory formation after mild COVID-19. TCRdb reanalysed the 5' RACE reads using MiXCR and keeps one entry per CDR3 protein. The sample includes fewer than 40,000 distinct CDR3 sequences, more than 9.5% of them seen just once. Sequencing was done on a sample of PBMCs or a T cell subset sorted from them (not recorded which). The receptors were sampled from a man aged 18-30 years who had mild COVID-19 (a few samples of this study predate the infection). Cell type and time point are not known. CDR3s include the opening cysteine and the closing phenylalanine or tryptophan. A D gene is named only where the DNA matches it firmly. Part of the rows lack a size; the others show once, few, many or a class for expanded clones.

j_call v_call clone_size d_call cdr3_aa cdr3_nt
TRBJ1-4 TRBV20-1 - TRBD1 CSALTGGGEKLFF TGCAGTGCTCTGACAGGGGGCGGTGAAAAACTGTTTTTT
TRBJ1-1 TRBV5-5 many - CASSPPNTEAFF TGTGCCAGCAGCCCCCCCAACACTGAAGCTTTCTTT
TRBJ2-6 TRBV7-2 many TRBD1 CASSWGQGLSGANVLTF TGTGCCAGCAGCTGGGGACAGGGACTCTCTGGGGCCAACGTCCTGACTTTC
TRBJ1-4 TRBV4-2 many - CASSQDPTSLEKLFF TGTGCCAGCAGCCAAGATCCGACCTCTCTCGAAAAACTGTTTTTT
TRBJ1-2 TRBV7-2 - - CASSLGRNEGHRGYTF TGTGCCAGCAGCTTAGGACGAAACGAGGGGCATCGGGGCTACACCTTC
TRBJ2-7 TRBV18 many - CASSPTSLYEQYF TGTGCCAGCTCACCGACAAGCCTCTACGAGCAGTACTTC
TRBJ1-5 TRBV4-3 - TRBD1 CASSLRTGDQPQHF TGCGCCAGCAGCCTCCGGACAGGGGACCAGCCCCAGCATTTT
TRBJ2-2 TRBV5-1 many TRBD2 CASSFSGGNTGELFF TGCGCCAGCAGCTTTAGCGGGGGGAACACCGGGGAGCTGTTTTTT
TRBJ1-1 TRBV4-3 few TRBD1 CASSHEGARTEAFF TGCGCCAGCAGCCATGAGGGGGCGCGGACTGAAGCTTTCTTT
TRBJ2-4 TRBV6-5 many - CASISTYENIQYF TGTGCCAGCATTTCGACGTACGAAAACATTCAGTACTTC
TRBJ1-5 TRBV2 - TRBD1 CASSDTQGWNQPQHF TGTGCCAGCAGTGACACACAGGGGTGGAATCAGCCCCAGCATTTT
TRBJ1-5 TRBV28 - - CASSLGGYSNQPQHF TGTGCCAGCAGTTTAGGGGGTTATAGCAATCAGCCCCAGCATTTT
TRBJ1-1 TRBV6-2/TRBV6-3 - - CASSYSVGEGQNTEAFF TGTGCCAGCAGTTACTCGGTAGGAGAGGGCCAGAACACTGAAGCTTTCTTT
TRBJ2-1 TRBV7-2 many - CASRWGGGGLNEQFF TGTGCCAGCCGCTGGGGGGGAGGGGGCCTCAATGAGCAGTTCTTC
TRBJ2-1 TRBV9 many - CASSVAGFYNEQFF TGTGCCAGCAGCGTAGCGGGGTTTTACAATGAGCAGTTCTTC
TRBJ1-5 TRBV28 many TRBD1 CASSLDRWGYSNQPQHF TGTGCCAGCAGCTTGGACAGGTGGGGGTATAGCAATCAGCCCCAGCATTTT
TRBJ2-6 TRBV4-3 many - CASQESASGANVLTF TGCGCCAGCCAAGAGTCCGCCTCTGGGGCCAACGTCCTGACTTTC
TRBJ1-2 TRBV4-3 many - CASSQGYNYGYTF TGCGCCAGCAGCCAAGGATATAACTATGGCTACACCTTC
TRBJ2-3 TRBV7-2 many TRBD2 CASSSFRGGGSDTQYF TGTGCCAGCAGCTCGTTTCGTGGCGGGGGTTCAGATACGCAGTATTTT
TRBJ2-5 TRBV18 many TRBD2 CASSPGTSLGETQYF TGTGCCAGCTCACCAGGGACTAGCCTCGGGGAGACCCAGTACTTC
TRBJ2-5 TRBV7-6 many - CASSLAIQETQYF TGTGCCAGCAGCTTAGCTATCCAAGAGACCCAGTACTTC
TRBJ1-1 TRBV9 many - CASSVDPLTGTEAFF TGTGCCAGCAGCGTAGACCCTTTGACTGGTACTGAAGCTTTCTTT
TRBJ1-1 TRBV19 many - CASSDRDLNTEAFF TGTGCCAGTAGTGACCGGGACCTGAACACTGAAGCTTTCTTT
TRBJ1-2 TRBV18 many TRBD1 CASQEDRTNYGYTF TGTGCCAGCCAGGAGGACAGGACTAACTATGGCTACACCTTC
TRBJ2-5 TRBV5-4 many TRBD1 CASSSGTVQETQYF TGTGCCAGCAGCTCCGGGACAGTTCAAGAGACCCAGTACTTC
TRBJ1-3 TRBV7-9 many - CASSLQRFGGDTIYF TGTGCCAGCAGCTTACAGCGGTTCGGAGGGGACACCATATATTTT
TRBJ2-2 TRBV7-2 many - CASSFSRELFF TGTGCCAGCAGCTTTTCCCGGGAGCTGTTTTTT
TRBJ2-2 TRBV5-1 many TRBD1 CASSRGITGGPTGELFF TGCGCCAGCAGCCGCGGGATTACAGGGGGCCCAACCGGGGAGCTGTTTTTT
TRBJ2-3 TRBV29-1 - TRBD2 CSGQIGGATDTQYF TGCAGCGGGCAAATCGGGGGGGCTACAGATACGCAGTATTTT
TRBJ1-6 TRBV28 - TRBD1 CASSSPTGRNSPLHF TGTGCCAGCAGCTCGCCGACAGGGAGGAATTCACCCCTCCACTTT
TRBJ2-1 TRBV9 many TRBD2 CASSVVSAGRQFF TGTGCCAGCAGCGTAGTATCAGCGGGGAGGCAGTTCTTC
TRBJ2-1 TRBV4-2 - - CASSQELALEIYNEQFF TGTGCCAGCAGCCAAGAGCTGGCCCTGGAAATCTACAATGAGCAGTTCTTC
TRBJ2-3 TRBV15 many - CATSRPPTTRSTDTQYF TGTGCCACCAGCAGGCCTCCGACGACCCGCTCGACAGATACGCAGTATTTT
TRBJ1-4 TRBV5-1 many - CASSFARWSTNEKLFF TGCGCCAGCAGCTTCGCCCGTTGGTCTACTAATGAAAAACTGTTTTTT
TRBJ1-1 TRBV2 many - CASGQQNTEAFF TGTGCCAGCGGACAGCAGAACACTGAAGCTTTCTTT
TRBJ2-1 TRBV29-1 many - CSARRGGGNEQFF TGCAGCGCCCGAAGGGGAGGGGGCAATGAGCAGTTCTTC
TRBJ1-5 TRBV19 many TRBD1 CASTRTGGTADQPQHF TGTGCCAGTACGAGGACAGGGGGTACGGCGGATCAGCCCCAGCATTTT
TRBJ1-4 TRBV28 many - CASSSGETNEKLFF TGTGCCAGCAGTTCAGGGGAAACTAATGAAAAACTGTTTTTT
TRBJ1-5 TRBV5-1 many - CASSPEGNQPQHF TGCGCCAGCAGCCCAGAAGGCAATCAGCCCCAGCATTTT
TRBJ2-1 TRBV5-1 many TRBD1 CASRFRTGALYNEQFF TGCGCCAGCAGATTTCGGACAGGGGCCCTTTACAATGAGCAGTTCTTC
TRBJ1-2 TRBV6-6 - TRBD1 CASSYWSGGTANYGYTF TGTGCCAGCAGTTACTGGTCTGGGGGGACAGCGAACTATGGCTACACCTTC
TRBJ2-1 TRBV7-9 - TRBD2 CASTPPGTRAYNEQFF TGTGCCAGCACCCCCCCAGGGACTAGGGCATACAATGAGCAGTTCTTC
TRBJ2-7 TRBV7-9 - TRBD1 CASSTEGQGYEQYF TGTGCCAGCAGCACAGAAGGACAGGGCTACGAGCAGTACTTC
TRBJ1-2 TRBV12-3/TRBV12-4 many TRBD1 CASGQGFGYTF TGTGCCAGCGGACAGGGGTTTGGCTACACCTTC
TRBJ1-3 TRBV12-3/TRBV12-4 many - CASSFGRDSGNTIYF TGTGCCAGCAGTTTTGGGAGGGACTCTGGAAACACCATATATTTT
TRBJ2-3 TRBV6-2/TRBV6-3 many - CASSPWGVEGTDTQYF TGTGCCAGCAGCCCCTGGGGGGTAGAGGGCACAGATACGCAGTATTTT
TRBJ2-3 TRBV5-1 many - CASSLGGGPTGTQYF TGCGCCAGCAGCTTGGGAGGGGGACCCACCGGTACGCAGTATTTT
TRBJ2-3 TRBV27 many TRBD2 CASSSPWTSGGGYTQYF TGTGCCAGCAGTTCCCCTTGGACTAGCGGGGGGGGTTATACGCAGTATTTT